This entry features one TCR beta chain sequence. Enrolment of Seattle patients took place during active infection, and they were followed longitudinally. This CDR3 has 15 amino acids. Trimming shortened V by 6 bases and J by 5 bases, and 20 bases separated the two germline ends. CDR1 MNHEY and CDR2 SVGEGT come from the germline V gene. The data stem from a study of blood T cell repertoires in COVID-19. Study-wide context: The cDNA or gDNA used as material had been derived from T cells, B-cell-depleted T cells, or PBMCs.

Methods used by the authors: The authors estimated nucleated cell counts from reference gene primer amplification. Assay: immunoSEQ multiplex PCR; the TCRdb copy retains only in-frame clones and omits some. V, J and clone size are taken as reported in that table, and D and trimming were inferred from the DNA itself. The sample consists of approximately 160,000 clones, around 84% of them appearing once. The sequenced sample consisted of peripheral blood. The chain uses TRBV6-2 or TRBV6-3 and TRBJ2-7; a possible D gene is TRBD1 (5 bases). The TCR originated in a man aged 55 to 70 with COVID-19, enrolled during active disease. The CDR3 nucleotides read TGTGCCAGCAGCCTCGACAGTCCTCCCTTCAACGAGCAGTACTTC. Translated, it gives CASSLDSPPFNEQYF.